This entry features one T cell receptor (beta chain) sequence. This clonotype was detected ten times or more. Its antigen is currently not known. No base-level quality is on record; no much larger clone is a single base apart. This entry belongs to a study of CD8 T cells in ankylosing spondylitis (TCRdb year 2017). Describing the broader study: The study set out to find disease-linked TCR variants by profiling T cell receptor beta repertoires in ankylosing spondylitis patients and healthy donors. Peripheral blood samples were taken, and synovial fluid was additionally collected from ankylosing spondylitis patients. The full study cohort comprised roughly 24 ankylosing spondylitis patients and roughly 100 healthy donors.

The sequencing machine was an Illumina HiSeq 2500. Quantitative 5'-RACE with molecular barcodes was the method used to prepare the TCR beta libraries. The authors' analysis ran thus. A new computational method based on a probabilistic model of VDJ rearrangement was used to identify disease-linked TCR variants. TCRdb ran its own pipeline on the public reads, namely fastp trimming at Q25 and MiXCR clone calling, and kept in-frame beta chains. Each CDR3 protein appears once, grouped with its most common genes and DNA. The V and J calls here are based on TCRdb, not the publication. Recorded for this sample are 40,000 or so distinct CDR3 sequences; 10% of them occurred a single time. The ten largest clones capture more than 15% of the sample. Beyond this particular receptor, the publication reports: According to the report, matched synovial fluid samples from ankylosing spondylitis patients were significantly enriched for the disease-linked clones. In peripheral blood, the disease-linked clones were found at relatively low frequencies and had a CD8+ phenotype. Some motif variants had previously been reported in the synovial fluid and blood of reactive arthritis patients, which suggests shared mechanisms of disease initiation. A TCR beta motif made up of several highly homologous amino acid variants appeared to be characteristic of blood from ankylosing spondylitis patients.

The CDR3 holds 14 amino acids from the cysteine to the phenylalanine. Of the read, only the CDR3 DNA is kept; its 42 bases are in frame from base 1. V loses 3 bases at its end and J loses 5 bases; junction bases beyond the gene matches: 8. Taken from the germline V gene (reference sequence), the CDR1 and CDR2 loops are DFQATT and SNEGSKA. The chain couples TRBV20-1 to TRBJ2-5; 8 bases in the middle match TRBD2. The source is a male donor with ankylosing spondylitis or in good health (not recorded which). Material: blood, either unsorted or a sorted T cell fraction (not recorded which). The sequence in DNA is TGCAGTGCTAGGCCGGGACTAGTGTCGGAGACCCAGTACTTC. Its translation reads: CSARPGLVSETQYF.